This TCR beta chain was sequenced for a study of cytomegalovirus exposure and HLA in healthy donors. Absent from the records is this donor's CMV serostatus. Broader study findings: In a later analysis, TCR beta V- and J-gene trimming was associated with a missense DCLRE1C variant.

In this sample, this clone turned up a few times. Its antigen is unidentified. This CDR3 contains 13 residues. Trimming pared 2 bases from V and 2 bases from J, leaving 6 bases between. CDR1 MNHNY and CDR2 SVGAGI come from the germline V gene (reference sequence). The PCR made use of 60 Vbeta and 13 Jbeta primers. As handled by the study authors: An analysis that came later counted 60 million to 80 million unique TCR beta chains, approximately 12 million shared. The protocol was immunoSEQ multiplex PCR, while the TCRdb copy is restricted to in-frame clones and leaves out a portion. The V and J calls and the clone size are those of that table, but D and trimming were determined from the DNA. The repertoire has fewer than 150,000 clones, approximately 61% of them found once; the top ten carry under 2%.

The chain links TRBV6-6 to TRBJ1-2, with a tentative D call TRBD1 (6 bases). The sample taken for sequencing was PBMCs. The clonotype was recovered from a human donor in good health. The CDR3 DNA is TGTGCCAGCAGTTACGGACAGAACTATGGCTACACCTTC. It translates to CASSYGQNYGYTF.